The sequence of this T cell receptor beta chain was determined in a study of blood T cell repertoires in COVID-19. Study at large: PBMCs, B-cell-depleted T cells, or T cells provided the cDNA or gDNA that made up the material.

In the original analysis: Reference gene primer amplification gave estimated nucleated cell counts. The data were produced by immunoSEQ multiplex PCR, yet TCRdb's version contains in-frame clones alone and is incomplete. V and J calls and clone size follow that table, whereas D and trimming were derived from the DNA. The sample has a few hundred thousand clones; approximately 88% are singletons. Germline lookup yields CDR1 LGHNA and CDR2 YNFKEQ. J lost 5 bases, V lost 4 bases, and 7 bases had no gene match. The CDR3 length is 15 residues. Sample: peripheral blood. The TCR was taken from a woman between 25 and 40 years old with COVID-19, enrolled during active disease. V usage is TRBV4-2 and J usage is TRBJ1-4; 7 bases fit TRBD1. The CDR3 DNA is TGTGCCAGCAGCCCGAGACAGGGATTAAATGAAAAACTGTTTTTT. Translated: CASSPRQGLNEKLFF.